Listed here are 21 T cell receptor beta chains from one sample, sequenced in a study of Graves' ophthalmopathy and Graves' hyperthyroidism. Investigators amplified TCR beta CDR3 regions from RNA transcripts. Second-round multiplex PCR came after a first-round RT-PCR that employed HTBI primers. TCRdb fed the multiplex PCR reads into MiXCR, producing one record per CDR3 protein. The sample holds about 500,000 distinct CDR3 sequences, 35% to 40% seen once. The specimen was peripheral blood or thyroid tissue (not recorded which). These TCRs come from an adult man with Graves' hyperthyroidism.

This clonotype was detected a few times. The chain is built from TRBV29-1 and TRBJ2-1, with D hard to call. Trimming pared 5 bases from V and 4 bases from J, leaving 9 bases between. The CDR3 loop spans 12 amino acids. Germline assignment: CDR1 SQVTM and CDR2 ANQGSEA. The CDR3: CSVLDGYNEQFF. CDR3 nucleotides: TGCAGCGTTCTGGACGGGTACAATGAGCAGTTCTTC.

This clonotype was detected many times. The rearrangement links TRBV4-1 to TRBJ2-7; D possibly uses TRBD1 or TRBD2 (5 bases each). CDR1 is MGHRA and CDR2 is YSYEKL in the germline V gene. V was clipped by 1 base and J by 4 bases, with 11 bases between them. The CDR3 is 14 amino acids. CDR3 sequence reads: CASSQVRDGYEQYF. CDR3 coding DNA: TGCGCCAGCAGCCAAGTCCGGGACGGGTACGAGCAGTACTTC.

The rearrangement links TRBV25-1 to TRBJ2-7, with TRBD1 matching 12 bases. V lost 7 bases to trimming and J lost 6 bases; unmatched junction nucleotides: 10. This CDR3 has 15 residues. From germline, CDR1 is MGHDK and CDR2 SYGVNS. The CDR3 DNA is TGTGCCAGCACCCCGGGGGACAGGGGGCTTCGCGAGCAGTACTTC. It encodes CASTPGDRGLREQYF.

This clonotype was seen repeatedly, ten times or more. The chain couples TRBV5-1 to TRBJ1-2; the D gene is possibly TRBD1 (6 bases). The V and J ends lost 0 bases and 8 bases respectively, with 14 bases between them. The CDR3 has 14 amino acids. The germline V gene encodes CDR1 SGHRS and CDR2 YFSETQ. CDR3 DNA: TGCGCCAGCAGCTTGGAGTCAGGGGTCGGCGGCTACACCTTC. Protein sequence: CASSLESGVGGYTF. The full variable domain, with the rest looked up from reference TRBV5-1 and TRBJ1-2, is KAGVTQTPRYLIKTRGQQVTLSCSPISGHRSVSWYQQTPGQGLQFLFEYFSETQRNKGNFPGRFSGRQFSNSRSEMNVSTLELGDSALYLCASSLESGVGGYTFGSGTRLTVV.

The CDR3 coding sequence is TGCAGTGCTAATAGCGGGAGGGCATCAGATACGCAGTATTTT. The encoded protein is CSANSGRASDTQYF. This chain uses TRBV20-1 with TRBJ2-3; 11 nucleotides match TRBD2. The CDR3 length is 14 residues. Germline V lookup: CDR1 DFQATT, CDR2 SNEGSKA (reference sequence). Trimming removed 4 bases from V and 4 bases from J; junction bases left unmatched: 4.

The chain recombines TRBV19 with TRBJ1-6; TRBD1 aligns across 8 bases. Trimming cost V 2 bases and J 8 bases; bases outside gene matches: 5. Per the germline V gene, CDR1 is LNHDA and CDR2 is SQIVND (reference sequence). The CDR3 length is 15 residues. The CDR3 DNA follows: TGTGCCAGTAGTATACAGGGGGCTGGCGATTCACCCCTCCACTTT. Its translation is CASSIQGAGDSPLHF.

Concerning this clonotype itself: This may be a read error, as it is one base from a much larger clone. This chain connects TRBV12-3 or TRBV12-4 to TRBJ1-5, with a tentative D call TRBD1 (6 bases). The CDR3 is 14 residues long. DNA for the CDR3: TGTACCAGCAGTTACAGGGCTAGCAATCAGCCCCAGCATTTT. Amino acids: CTSSYRASNQPQHF.

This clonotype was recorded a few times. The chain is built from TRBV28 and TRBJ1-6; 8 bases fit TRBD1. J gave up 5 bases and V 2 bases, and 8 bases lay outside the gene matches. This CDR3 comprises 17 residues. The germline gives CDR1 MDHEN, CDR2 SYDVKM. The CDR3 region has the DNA TGTGCCAGCAGTTTACATGGACAGGGTTTCAATAATTCACCCCTCCACTTT. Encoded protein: CASSLHGQGFNNSPLHF. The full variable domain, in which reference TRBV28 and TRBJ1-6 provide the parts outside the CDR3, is DVKVTQSSRYLVKRTGEKVFLECVQDMDHENMFWYRQDPGLGLRLIYFSYDVKMKEKGDIPEGYSVSREKKERFSLILESASTNQTSMYLCASSLHGQGFNNSPLHFGNGTRLTVT.

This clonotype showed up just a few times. CDR3 sequence: CSAKSSYEQYF. CDR3 nucleotides: TGCAGTGCTAAAAGCTCCTACGAGCAGTACTTC. The chain carries TRBV20-1 and TRBJ2-7; D call uncertain. Trimming took off 4 bases at V and 0 bases at J, with 4 bases between the two ends. The CDR3 is 11 amino acids. Germline CDR1 and CDR2: DFQATT and SNEGSKA (reference sequence).

For the CDR3, the DNA is TGCAGTGCTAGTTTGGTAGCGGGTGGTGAGACCCAGTACTTC. It yields the protein CSASLVAGGETQYF. The chain has TRBV20-1 and TRBJ2-5; 7 bases fit TRBD2. This CDR3 is built from 14 residues. CDR1 is DFQATT and CDR2 is SNEGSKA in the germline V gene (reference sequence). V trimming: 3 bases; J trimming: 5 bases; junction bases outside the gene matches: 9.

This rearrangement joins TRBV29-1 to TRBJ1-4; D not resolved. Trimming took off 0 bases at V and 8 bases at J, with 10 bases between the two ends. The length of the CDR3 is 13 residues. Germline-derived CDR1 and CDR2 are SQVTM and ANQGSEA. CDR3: CSVEEGYREKLFF. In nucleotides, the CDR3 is TGCAGCGTTGAAGAAGGGTATCGCGAAAAACTGTTTTTT.

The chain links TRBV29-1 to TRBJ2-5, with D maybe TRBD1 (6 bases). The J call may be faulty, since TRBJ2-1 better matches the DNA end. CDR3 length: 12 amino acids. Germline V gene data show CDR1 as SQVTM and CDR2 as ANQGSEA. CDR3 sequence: CSGLRGNNEQFF. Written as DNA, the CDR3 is TGCAGCGGGCTGAGGGGGAACAATGAGCAGTTCTTC.

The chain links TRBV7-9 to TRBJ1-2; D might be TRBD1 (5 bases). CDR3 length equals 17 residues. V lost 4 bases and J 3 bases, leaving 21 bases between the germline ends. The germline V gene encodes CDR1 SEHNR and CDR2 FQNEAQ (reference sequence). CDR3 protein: CASSYISPRDPDYGYTF. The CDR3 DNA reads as TGTGCCAGCAGCTACATATCACCAAGGGACCCGGACTATGGCTACACCTTC.

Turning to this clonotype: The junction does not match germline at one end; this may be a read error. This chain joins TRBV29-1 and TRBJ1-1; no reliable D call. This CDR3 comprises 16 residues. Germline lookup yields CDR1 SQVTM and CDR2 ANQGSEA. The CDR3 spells CSVEEERASIHTEAFF. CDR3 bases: TGCAGCGTCGAAGAGGAGAGGGCTTCGATCCACACTGAAGCTTTCTTT.

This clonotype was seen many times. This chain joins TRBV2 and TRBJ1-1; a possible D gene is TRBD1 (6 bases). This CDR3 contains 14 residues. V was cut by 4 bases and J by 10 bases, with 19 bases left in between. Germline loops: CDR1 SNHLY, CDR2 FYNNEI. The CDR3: CASSAQGGPFGAFF. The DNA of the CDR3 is TGTGCCAGCAGTGCACAGGGAGGGCCCTTTGGAGCTTTCTTT.

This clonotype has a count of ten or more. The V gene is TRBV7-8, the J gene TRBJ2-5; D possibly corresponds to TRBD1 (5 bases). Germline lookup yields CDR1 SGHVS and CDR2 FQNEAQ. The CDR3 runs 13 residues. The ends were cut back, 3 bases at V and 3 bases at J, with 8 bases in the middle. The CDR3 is CASSFDRKETQYF. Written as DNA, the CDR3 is TGTGCCAGCAGCTTTGACAGAAAAGAGACCCAGTACTTC.

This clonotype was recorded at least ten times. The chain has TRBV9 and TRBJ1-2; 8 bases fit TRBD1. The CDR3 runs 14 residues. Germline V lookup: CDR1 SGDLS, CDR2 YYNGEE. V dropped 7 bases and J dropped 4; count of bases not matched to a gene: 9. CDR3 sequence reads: CASGRTGWSYGYTF. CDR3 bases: TGTGCCAGCGGCAGGACAGGGTGGAGCTATGGCTACACCTTC.

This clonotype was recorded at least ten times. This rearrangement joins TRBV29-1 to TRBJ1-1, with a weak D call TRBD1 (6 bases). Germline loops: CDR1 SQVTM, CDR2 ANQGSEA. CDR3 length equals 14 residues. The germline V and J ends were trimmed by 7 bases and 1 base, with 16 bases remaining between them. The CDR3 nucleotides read TGCAGCGCCGAGGGACATAGGAAGAACACTGAAGCTTTCTTT. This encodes CSAEGHRKNTEAFF. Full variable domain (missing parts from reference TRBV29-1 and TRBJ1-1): SAVISQKPSRDICQRGTSLTIQCQVDSQVTMMFWYRQQPGQSLTLIATANQGSEATYESGFVIDKFPISRPNLTFSTLTVSNMSPEDSSIYLCSAEGHRKNTEAFFGQGTRLTVV.

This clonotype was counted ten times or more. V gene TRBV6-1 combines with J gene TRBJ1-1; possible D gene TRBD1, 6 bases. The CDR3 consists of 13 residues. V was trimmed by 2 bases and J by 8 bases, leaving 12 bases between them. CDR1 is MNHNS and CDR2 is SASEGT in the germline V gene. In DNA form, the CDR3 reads TGTGCCAGCAGTGAACAGGGGAGGAGGGAAGCTTTCTTT. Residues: CASSEQGRREAFF.

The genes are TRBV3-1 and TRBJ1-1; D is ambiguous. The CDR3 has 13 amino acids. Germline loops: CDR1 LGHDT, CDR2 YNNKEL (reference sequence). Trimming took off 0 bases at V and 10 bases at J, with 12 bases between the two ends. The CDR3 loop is CASSQDPGEGAFF. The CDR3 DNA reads TGTGCCAGCAGCCAAGATCCCGGAGAGGGAGCTTTCTTT.

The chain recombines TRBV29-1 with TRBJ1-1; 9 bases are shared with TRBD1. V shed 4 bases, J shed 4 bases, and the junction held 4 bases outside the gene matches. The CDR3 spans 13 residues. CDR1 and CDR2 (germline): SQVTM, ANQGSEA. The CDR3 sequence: CSVAQGAGTEAFF. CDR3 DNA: TGCAGCGTTGCACAGGGGGCGGGCACTGAAGCTTTCTTT.